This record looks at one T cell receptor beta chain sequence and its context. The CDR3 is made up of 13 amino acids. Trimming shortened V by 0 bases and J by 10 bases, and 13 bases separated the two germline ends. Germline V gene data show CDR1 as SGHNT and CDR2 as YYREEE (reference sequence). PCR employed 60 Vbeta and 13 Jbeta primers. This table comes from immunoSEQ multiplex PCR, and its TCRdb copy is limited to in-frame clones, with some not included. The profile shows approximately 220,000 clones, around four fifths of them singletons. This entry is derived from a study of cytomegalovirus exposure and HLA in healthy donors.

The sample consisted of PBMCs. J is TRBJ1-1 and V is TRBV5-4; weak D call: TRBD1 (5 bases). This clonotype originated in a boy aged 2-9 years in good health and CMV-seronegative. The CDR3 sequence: CASSLDFEQAAFF. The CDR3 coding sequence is TGTGCCAGCAGCTTGGATTTCGAACAGGCAGCTTTCTTT.